These T cell receptor beta chains were read from a single sample in a study of molecular identifiers for immune sequencing clone quantification. TCRdb processed the PCR reads anew with MiXCR; each CDR3 protein has one entry. Counted here are about 510,000 distinct CDR3 sequences, around 25% occurring once; the ten biggest clones make up 0.76%. The sequenced sample was naive CD8+ T cells from blood, with Jurkat cell RNA spiked in. The source of these receptors is a human donor in good health. Some libraries in this study had Jurkat cell RNA spiked in. CDR3s include the opening cysteine and the closing phenylalanine or tryptophan. D genes are given only for firm matches. The listing skips clone size in some rows; elsewhere it reads once, few, many or a size class.

d_call: -
clone_size: few
j_call: TRBJ1-6
v_call: TRBV18
cdr3_nt: TGTGCCAGCTCACCAAAGTCCGGGGATAATTCACCCCTCCACTTT
cdr3_aa: CASSPKSGDNSPLHF

d_call: -
clone_size: many
j_call: TRBJ2-7
v_call: TRBV29-1
cdr3_nt: TGCAGCGACCTCAAGCTAGCATCCTACGAGCAGTACTTC
cdr3_aa: CSDLKLASYEQYF

d_call: -
clone_size: -
j_call: TRBJ2-7
v_call: TRBV4-3
cdr3_nt: TGCGCCAGCAGCCAGATTCGGCCGGACGAGCAGTACTTC
cdr3_aa: CASSQIRPDEQYF

d_call: -
clone_size: many
j_call: TRBJ2-7
v_call: TRBV7-9
cdr3_nt: TGTGCCTCCTCCTCTTCGGGGCCCACCTACGAGCAGTACTTC
cdr3_aa: CASSSSGPTYEQYF

d_call: -
clone_size: few
j_call: TRBJ1-1
v_call: TRBV11-2
cdr3_nt: TGTGCCAGCAGAACAGGGCGAAACGGTGAAGCTTTCTTT
cdr3_aa: CASRTGRNGEAFF

d_call: -
clone_size: -
j_call: TRBJ1-2
v_call: TRBV20-1
cdr3_nt: TGCAGTGCACAGTCGCGCAGGGAAAACTATGGCTACACCTTC
cdr3_aa: CSAQSRRENYGYTF

d_call: -
clone_size: -
j_call: TRBJ2-1
v_call: TRBV10-3
cdr3_nt: TGTGCCATCAGCAACGAGCTGGAGCTTGTCTACAATGAGCAGTTCTTC
cdr3_aa: CAISNELELVYNEQFF

d_call: -
clone_size: few
j_call: TRBJ2-7
v_call: TRBV27
cdr3_nt: TGTGCCAGCAGTTTTAAGTCGCCCGGGACCCTATACGAGCAGTACTTC
cdr3_aa: CASSFKSPGTLYEQYF

d_call: -
clone_size: few
j_call: TRBJ1-5
v_call: TRBV6-6
cdr3_nt: TGTGCCAGCGAAACCGACATCATGGGGGTGAGAAGCAATCAGCCCCAGCATTTT
cdr3_aa: CASETDIMGVRSNQPQHF

d_call: -
clone_size: -
j_call: TRBJ2-7
v_call: TRBV4-1
cdr3_nt: TGCGCCAGCAGCCCCTACAGGGATCTCGAGTTCTACGAGCAGTACTTC
cdr3_aa: CASSPYRDLEFYEQYF

d_call: TRBD1
clone_size: many
j_call: TRBJ2-3
v_call: TRBV7-9
cdr3_nt: TGTGCCAGCAGCTGGACAGGGGCGGAAGATACGCAGTATTTT
cdr3_aa: CASSWTGAEDTQYF

d_call: -
clone_size: many
j_call: TRBJ2-5
v_call: TRBV4-2
cdr3_nt: TGTGCCAGCAGCCAAGAAGGGGTTGAAGAGACCCAGTACTTC
cdr3_aa: CASSQEGVEETQYF

d_call: TRBD1
clone_size: many
j_call: TRBJ1-5
v_call: TRBV6-2/TRBV6-3
cdr3_nt: TGTGCCAGCAACCCACAGGGGCAGCCCCAGCATTTT
cdr3_aa: CASNPQGQPQHF

d_call: -
clone_size: -
j_call: TRBJ2-1
v_call: TRBV20-1
cdr3_nt: TGCAGTGCCCCCCTTGGGACTTACAATGAGCAGTTCTTC
cdr3_aa: CSAPLGTYNEQFF